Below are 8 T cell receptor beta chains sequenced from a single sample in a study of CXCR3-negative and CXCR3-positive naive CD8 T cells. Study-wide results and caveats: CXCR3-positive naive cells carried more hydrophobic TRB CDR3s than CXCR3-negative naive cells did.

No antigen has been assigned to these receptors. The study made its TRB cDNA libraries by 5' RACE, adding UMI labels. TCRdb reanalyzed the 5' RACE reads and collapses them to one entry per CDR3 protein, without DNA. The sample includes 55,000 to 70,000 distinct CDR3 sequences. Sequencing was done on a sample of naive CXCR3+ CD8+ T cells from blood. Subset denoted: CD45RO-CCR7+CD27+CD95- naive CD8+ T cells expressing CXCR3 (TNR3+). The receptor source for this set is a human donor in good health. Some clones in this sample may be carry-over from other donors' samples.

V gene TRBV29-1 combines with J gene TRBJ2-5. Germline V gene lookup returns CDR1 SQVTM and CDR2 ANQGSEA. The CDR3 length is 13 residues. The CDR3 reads CSAVTLYQETQYF.

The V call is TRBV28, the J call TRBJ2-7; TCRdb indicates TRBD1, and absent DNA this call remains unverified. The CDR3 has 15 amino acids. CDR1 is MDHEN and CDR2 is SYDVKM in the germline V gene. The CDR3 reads CASSLLTGISYEQYF.

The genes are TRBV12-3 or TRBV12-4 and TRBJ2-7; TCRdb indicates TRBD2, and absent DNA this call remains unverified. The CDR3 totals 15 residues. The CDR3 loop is CASSLGPSGGVEQYF.

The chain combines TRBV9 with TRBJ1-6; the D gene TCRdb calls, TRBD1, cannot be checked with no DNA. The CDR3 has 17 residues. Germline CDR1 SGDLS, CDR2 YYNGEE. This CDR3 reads CASSAPKDAPTNSPLHF.

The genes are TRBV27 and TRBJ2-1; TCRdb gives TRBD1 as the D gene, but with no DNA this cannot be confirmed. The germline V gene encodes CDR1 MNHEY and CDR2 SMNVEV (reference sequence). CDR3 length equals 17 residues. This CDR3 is CASSPRGHPGSYNEQFF.

This CDR3 is CASSVAGGHQRSGELFF. This sequence joins TRBV9 and TRBJ2-2; TCRdb gives TRBD1 as the D gene, but with no DNA this cannot be confirmed. Germline assignment: CDR1 SGDLS and CDR2 YYNGEE. This CDR3 is 17 amino acids long.

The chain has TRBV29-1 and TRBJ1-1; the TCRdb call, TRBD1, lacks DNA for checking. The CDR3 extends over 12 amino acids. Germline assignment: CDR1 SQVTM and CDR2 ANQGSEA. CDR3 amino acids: CSVPRQGTEAFF. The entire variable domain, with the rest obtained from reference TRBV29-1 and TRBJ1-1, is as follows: SAVISQKPSRDICQRGTSLTIQCQVDSQVTMMFWYRQQPGQSLTLIATANQGSEATYESGFVIDKFPISRPNLTFSTLTVSNMSPEDSSIYLCSVPRQGTEAFFGQGTRLTVV.

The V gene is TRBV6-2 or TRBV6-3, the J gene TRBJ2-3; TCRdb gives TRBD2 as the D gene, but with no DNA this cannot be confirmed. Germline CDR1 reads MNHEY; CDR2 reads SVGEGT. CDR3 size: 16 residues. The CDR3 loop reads CASRVTSGRRTDTQYF.